The sequence of this T cell receptor beta chain was determined in a study of cytomegalovirus exposure and HLA in healthy donors (dated by TCRdb to between 2016 and 2019). Study-wide context: According to an earlier analysis of several hundred of the donors, 150 million to 200 million T cells yielded roughly 110 million unique TCR beta sequences and about 300 Gb of sequence data. About 280 gigabases of sequencing data and roughly 81 million unique TCR sequences made up an early release that covered about 640 HLA-typed donors. Of the 300 to 400 genotyped donors, 65% to 90% fell in the genetic ancestry cluster associated with self-reported Caucasian donors. The study was designed to test whether signatures of past pathogen exposure could be identified by cataloging public T cell receptors. Using immunosequencing, the study profiled T cell repertoires from 666 subjects and related those repertoires to cytomegalovirus serostatus. In addition to the first cohort of 500 to 850 subjects, a separate validation cohort of approximately 130 different subjects was used. To predict cytomegalovirus infection status, the study combined high-throughput TCR immunosequencing, statistical association of individual TCRs with disease status, and machine learning. A later analysis re-analyzed previously published TCR beta repertoires from 550 to 700 donors and added high-resolution HLA genotyping to study TCR occurrence patterns. The later analysis used no new phenotypic data to find candidate immune exposures, relying instead on TCR beta sequences and their occurrence across donors. An earlier analysis of roughly 580 of the donors used high-throughput TCR beta sequencing to judge whether each TCR beta V gene segment behaved as functional or pseudogenic. Donor age, sex, ethnicity and CMV serostatus were compiled alongside the repertoire data. In a later genetic analysis, genome-wide SNP genotypes for 398 of the 666 donors were used, and that subset was treated as a discovery cohort. Every repertoire in the discovery cohort had been generated on one and the same sequencing platform. HLA typing covered class I and class II loci at four-digit resolution. The number of typed donors differed by locus: about 629-630 for A, B, C, DRB1 and DQB1; approximately 530 for DQA1; approximately 610 for DPA1; and 450 to 480 for DPB1. Several DR-DQ haplotypes were treated as single units for association and clustering because of strong linkage in the cohort. Among 350 to 400 genotyped donors of the cohort, an average of 235,054 unique TCR beta nucleotide sequences were sequenced per donor, roughly 18% of them non-productive. The research as a whole found: In an earlier analysis of approximately 590 of the donors, most TCR beta V segments appeared in productive rearrangements about 87% or about 30% of the time, broadly matching IMGT annotations. In this cohort, only TCR beta chains were sequenced, and detectable features were limited by the absence of alpha or paired-chain data. For the cohort, immune exposure information was limited to CMV serostatus. A further reported finding was that TCR beta sequences accurately predicted the HLA-A and HLA-B alleles for most subjects in the first cohort. In the study, approximately 160 TCR beta chains were listed as associated with cytomegalovirus. A group of highly shared sequence variants was considered likely to be a technical artifact of the sequencing pipeline. Strong co-occurrence of HLA alleles, especially DR and DQ, made assigning TCR associations to individual alleles difficult. The earlier analysis of approximately 560 of the donors excluded over 15 rarely observed V segments, including chromosome 9 orphons, because counts were too low. In a later analysis, TCR association rates were found to vary across HLA loci, with the most associated TCRs seen for DRB1 alleles and the fewest for HLA-C alleles. Because some donors lacked HLA typing at each locus, the association tests relied only on the typed subset. The authors suggested that the approach could potentially be extended to other disease states and immunological phenotypes. In both the original and validation cohorts, the classifier was reported to diagnose cytomegalovirus status with high specificity and sensitivity. Presence/absence analyses assumed roughly uniform sequencing depth across donors, an assumption that may not hold. A later analysis found that HLA-associated TCR beta chains were more clonally expanded and had lower generation probabilities than equally common non-associated chains. Compared with the 666-donor mean, donors in an Asian-associated ancestry cluster had fewer N-insertions in productive TCRs, according to a later genetic analysis. According to a later analysis, most CMV-associated TCR beta chains appeared to be HLA-restricted, and the HLA associations seemed to be driven largely by CMV exposure. A later genetic analysis associated a missense DCLRE1C variant with V-gene and J-gene trimming of TCR beta chains, and an independent cohort replicated the association. Three of the identified cytomegalovirus-associated TCR beta chains were confirmed in vitro to be specific for cytomegalovirus antigens. Across donors, most TCR sequences were observed very rarely, whereas some public TCRs were present in many individuals. Linkage disequilibrium might explain the correlated functional status among segregating V segments, but an unknown experimental factor could not be ruled out. According to a later analysis, parvovirus B19, influenza, CMV and Epstein-Barr virus appeared linked to several top co-occurrence clusters. In a later analysis, over 15,000 TCR beta sequences were associated with specific HLA alleles at a false discovery rate of 0.05.

Library preparation used the immunoSEQ multiplex PCR assay. For the multiplex PCR, a mixture combining 60 forward primers for TCR Vbeta segments and 13 reverse primers for TCR Jbeta segments was used. The CDR3 region of rearranged TCR beta genes was amplified from genomic DNA by a multiplex PCR assay. Amplified TCR beta libraries were sequenced as 87-base-pair reads on the Illumina HiSeq System. Concerning the study's data processing: A later analysis counted 65 million to 90 million unique TCR beta chains across the 666 repertoires, and 10 million to 11 million of these chains were shared by at least two donors. Raw reads were error-corrected and collapsed into unique sequences with a nearest-neighbor algorithm that merged closely related sequences to remove PCR and sequencing errors. CDR3 sequences were aligned to IMGT reference sequences to assign V, D and J gene segments. For a sequence to be retained, at least a six-nucleotide match to both a V gene segment and a J gene segment was required. Rearrangements were classified as productive when the CDR3 lacked stop codons and remained in frame with V and J, and all other rearrangements were classified as non-productive. CDR3 was defined by IMGT convention, running from the second conserved V-encoded cysteine to the conserved J-encoded phenylalanine. In an earlier analysis of approximately 500 of the donors, sequences lacking an unambiguous match to a single V gene segment were excluded. In an earlier analysis of approximately 590 of the donors, V segments were called functional above 56.7% productive rearrangements and were called segregating when the between-donor standard deviation exceeded 5%. A statistical classification framework was developed to diagnose cytomegalovirus status using the catalog of TCR beta chain sequences. A later analysis assigned V and J genes by comparing TCR nucleotide sequences with IMGT/GENE-DB human TR gene sequences. The TCRdist pipeline was used in a later analysis to assign CDR3 sequences and most-parsimonious VDJ recombination scenarios. In a later analysis, every TCR beta chain was defined by the combination of its CDR3 amino acid sequence and its V-gene family, and reads without a unique V-gene family were dropped. A later analysis removed 600 or so highly shared, low-generation-probability nucleotide sequences to deal with suspected cross-contamination and a sequencing artifact. For each public chain, a later analysis derived a clonal expansion index from normalized ranks of inferred template counts within each repertoire. In a later analysis, generation probabilities were computed using a VDJ recombination model fitted to out-of-frame rearrangements, and the results were checked against IGoR. A later analysis scored TCR-TCR, TCR-HLA and TCR-CMV co-occurrence with hypergeometric tests, applying a repertoire-size bias correction to TCR pairs. A later analysis estimated false discovery rates by permuting HLA or CMV assignments 20 times. In a later analysis, co-occurring TCRs were grouped with DBSCAN, and TCRdist sequence similarity was added when clustering was performed within HLA-allele-positive subsets. Repertoires with fewer than 30,000 or more than 120,000 public chains, plus five repertoires with anomalous nucleotide sharing, were excluded from co-occurrence clustering. Imported from immuneACCESS, the table was reduced by TCRdb to in-frame sequences with V and J called. These copies leave out some clones; in studies compared against another copy, an unresolved V gene accounts for under half, and the cause of the remainder is not known. D and trimming come from the DNA, and the V and J calls and clone size come from that table. The sample table contains about 170,000 clones; only one count was recorded for roughly 80% of them. Approximately 2.4% of the sample is in the top ten clones.

In total, 600 or so healthy bone marrow donors made up the cohort. At the time of sampling, every cohort member was nominally healthy, though immune exposures that went unrecorded were likely present. The donor was CMV seronegative and belonged to the group of around 400 seronegative cohort members. Every donor gave a peripheral blood sample, and the peripheral blood mononuclear cells from that sample were used for TCR beta sequencing. Genomic DNA was extracted from the blood cell samples with the Qiagen DNeasy Blood Extraction Kit. To note about this clone: No antigen is known for it. Base qualities are not at hand, and no much larger clone is one base apart.

The source is a male donor in good health and CMV-seronegative. Sequences were obtained from PBMCs.

Here is the DNA: TGTGCCAGCAGTAAACGGACAGCAATGAACACTGAAGCTTTCTTT. This sequence encodes CASSKRTAMNTEAFF. The rearranged segments are TRBV2 and TRBJ1-1; the D gene is perhaps TRBD1, from 6 matching bases. CDR1 and CDR2, per the germline V gene, are SNHLY and FYNNEI. Trimming costs V 5 bases and J 0 bases, and their ends lie 13 bases apart. The CDR3 goes from the cysteine to the phenylalanine over 15 residues. Only the CDR3 portion is preserved as DNA: 45 bases, with reading frame beginning at the first base.